Below, 29 T cell receptor beta chains from the same sample are listed, as sequenced in a study of regulatory T cells in long-lasting Graves disease. Time point indicated: newly diagnosed GD, antithyroid drugs for less than 3 months. Researchers made the TCR library from RNA that was extracted from PBMCs. With iRepertoire HTBI primers and Arm-PCR of CDR3 regions, TCR beta libraries were built. TCRdb independently ran MiXCR on the multiplex PCR reads; one entry per CDR3 protein. This table has over 300,000 distinct CDR3 sequences, roughly a sixth appearing once. The input for sequencing was peripheral blood mononuclear cells (PBMCs), taken at new diagnosis, from a patient treated with antithyroid drugs. All receptors come from a female donor with Graves disease.

The table lists this clonotype with many counts. The chain links TRBV18 to TRBJ2-5; perhaps D is TRBD1 or TRBD2 (6 bases each). Trimming pared 3 bases from V and 4 bases from J, leaving 15 bases between. Germline V gene lookup returns CDR1 KGHSH and CDR2 LQKENI. The CDR3 sequence is 15 residues long. CDR3 nucleotides: TGTGCCAGCTCACCGCCGGGGGCGTCAGCAGAGACCCAGTACTTC. It is translated as CASSPPGASAETQYF.

This clonotype appeared many times. This rearrangement joins TRBV7-7 to TRBJ2-5, with D perhaps assigned TRBD1 or TRBD2 (5 bases each). CDR3 length: 14 amino acids. The V and J ends lost 5 bases and 3 bases respectively, with 13 bases between them. Germline values: CDR1 SSHAT, CDR2 FNYEAQ (reference sequence). The CDR3 nucleotides read TGTGCCAGCAGCCTTCGGGGCTTTAAAGAGACCCAGTACTTC. Its protein product is CASSLRGFKETQYF.

This clonotype was counted ten times or more. The J gene is TRBJ2-3, the V gene TRBV2; tentative D call: TRBD1 (6 bases). The CDR3 has 16 residues. Trimming took off 4 bases at V and 0 bases at J, with 14 bases between the two ends. Per the germline V gene, CDR1 is SNHLY and CDR2 is FYNNEI. The CDR3 nucleotides are TGTGCCAGCAGTGCCGCCGGGACAACTAGCACAGATACGCAGTATTTT. This codes for CASSAAGTTSTDTQYF.

This clonotype was observed many times. This rearrangement joins TRBV9 to TRBJ1-1; 7 bases fit TRBD1. After removal of 0 bases from V and 0 bases from J, the junction contained 11 bases not matched to a gene. This CDR3 spans 18 amino acids. Germline V gene lookup returns CDR1 SGDLS and CDR2 YYNGEE. CDR3 residues: CASSVATGEYGMNTEAFF. Written as DNA, the CDR3 is TGTGCCAGCAGCGTAGCTACAGGGGAATACGGAATGAACACTGAAGCTTTCTTT.

This clonotype came up many times. The chain has TRBV20-1 and TRBJ1-1, with D unresolved. CDR1 and CDR2 from the germline V gene are DFQATT and SNEGSKA (reference sequence). The CDR3 runs 13 residues. V was clipped by 6 bases and J by 1 base, with 12 bases between them. The CDR3 nucleotides read TGCAGTGCCGAGGTAGGCAGGAACACTGAAGCTTTCTTT. Translation gives CSAEVGRNTEAFF.

The sample holds many counts of this clonotype. This chain links TRBV5-5 with TRBJ1-3; D is ambiguous. CDR1 is SGHKS and CDR2 is YYEKEE in the germline V gene (reference sequence). V was trimmed by 2 bases and J by 0 bases, leaving 9 bases between them. The CDR3 has 15 amino acids. The CDR3 DNA is TGTGCCAGCAGCTTTATGGGAGCCTCTGGAAACACCATATATTTT. This gives the protein CASSFMGASGNTIYF.

This clonotype was recorded many times. This chain joins TRBV29-1 and TRBJ2-6, with D maybe TRBD2 (6 bases). V lost 1 base and J 2 bases, leaving 6 bases between the germline ends. Germline-derived CDR1 and CDR2 are SQVTM and ANQGSEA. This CDR3 contains 14 residues. This chain's CDR3 is CSVEGEAGANVLTF. The CDR3 nucleotides read TGCAGCGTTGAAGGGGAGGCTGGGGCCAACGTCCTGACTTTC. Filled out from reference TRBV29-1 and TRBJ2-6, the complete variable domain reads SAVISQKPSRDICQRGTSLTIQCQVDSQVTMMFWYRQQPGQSLTLIATANQGSEATYESGFVIDKFPISRPNLTFSTLTVSNMSPEDSSIYLCSVEGEAGANVLTFGAGSRLTVL.

This clonotype has at least ten counts. The J gene is TRBJ1-6, the V gene TRBV18; a possible D gene is TRBD1 (6 bases). The germline V and J ends were trimmed by 2 bases and 7 bases, with 12 bases remaining between them. Looked up from germline, CDR1 is KGHSH and CDR2 is LQKENI. The CDR3 contains 15 residues. CDR3 loop: CASSPYRDTNSPLHF. CDR3 sequence (DNA): TGTGCCAGCTCACCATACCGGGACACCAATTCACCCCTCCACTTT.

Only a few counts were recorded for this clonotype. The chain couples TRBV6-2 or TRBV6-3 to TRBJ1-1, with D possibly matching TRBD1 (6 bases). V dropped 0 bases and J dropped 5 bases, with 16 bases sitting between them. Germline CDR1 MNHEY, CDR2 SVGEGT. The CDR3 totals 16 residues. The CDR3 DNA is TGTGCCAGCAGTTACTCGGGCGGGGGGCGAGGTACTGAAGCTTTCTTT. It translates to CASSYSGGGRGTEAFF.

This clonotype has just a few counts. The gene calls are TRBV30 and TRBJ1-4, with unresolved D. Germline V gene lookup returns CDR1 GTSNPN and CDR2 SVGIG (reference sequence). This CDR3 has 12 residues. V lost 6 bases to trimming and J lost 0 bases, with 5 bases between them. Here the CDR3 reads CACTATNEKLFF. In nucleotides, the CDR3 is TGTGCCTGTACAGCAACTAATGAAAAACTGTTTTTT.

The gene calls are TRBV24-1 and TRBJ2-3, with 7 bases lining up with TRBD1. Germline CDR1 and CDR2: KGHDR and SFDVKD. J gave up 3 bases and V 3 bases, and 8 bases lay outside the gene matches. There are 16 residues in the CDR3. CDR3 protein: CATSDTDRVGTDTQYF. In nucleotides, the CDR3 is TGTGCCACCAGTGATACCGACAGGGTAGGGACAGATACGCAGTATTTT.

Points on this clonotype: A far larger clone differs by one base, so this is likely a read error. The chain uses TRBV27 and TRBJ2-3, with 9 positions matching TRBD2. Losses at the gene ends were 5 bases for V and 5 bases for J; bases not matched to a gene: 11. This CDR3 spans 16 amino acids. The germline V gene encodes CDR1 MNHEY and CDR2 SMNVEV (reference sequence). The CDR3 DNA is TGTGCCAGCAGTGAAGTAGGACTAGCGAGGGGAGATACGCAGTATTTT. It codes for CASSEVGLARGDTQYF.

This clonotype showed up many times. V and J are TRBV3-1 and TRBJ2-2; D possibly corresponds to TRBD2 (6 bases). The CDR3 contains 15 residues. Germline values: CDR1 LGHDT, CDR2 YNNKEL (reference sequence). Trimming pared 7 bases from V and 4 bases from J, leaving 16 bases between. CDR3 sequence reads: CASTLARGSTGELFF. DNA for the CDR3: TGTGCCAGCACCCTAGCGAGGGGAAGCACCGGGGAGCTGTTTTTT.

Only a few counts were recorded for this clonotype. This sequence joins TRBV27 and TRBJ2-1; D possibly uses TRBD1 or TRBD2 (6 bases each). The CDR3 is 14 residues long. Trimming stripped 5 bases from V and 9 bases from J, with 17 bases between. Germline CDR1 reads MNHEY; CDR2 reads SMNVEV (reference sequence). The CDR3 DNA is TGTGCCAGCAGTAGGAGCGGCAGGGGACTTGAGCAGTTCTTC. The encoded protein is CASSRSGRGLEQFF.

In its sample, this clonotype was seen a few times. The V call is TRBV6-1, the J call TRBJ2-2, with unresolved D. This CDR3 has 12 residues. Germline values: CDR1 MNHNS, CDR2 SASEGT. V was cut by 7 bases and J by 3 bases, with 6 bases left in between. The CDR3 here is CASKGYTGELFF. The DNA for the CDR3 is TGTGCCAGCAAAGGGTACACCGGGGAGCTGTTTTTT.

This clonotype was detected once. J is TRBJ1-4 and V is TRBV4-1; D uncertain. V gave up 4 bases and J gave up 8 bases, with 23 bases separating them. Germline V gene sequence: CDR1 MGHRA, CDR2 YSYEKL. The CDR3 length is 17 residues. The CDR3 sequence is CASSPISTVTRSEKLFF. CDR3 nucleotide sequence: TGCGCCAGCAGCCCCATTTCGACCGTGACACGTAGCGAAAAACTGTTTTTT.

This clonotype was seen only a few times. V gene TRBV7-3 combines with J gene TRBJ2-2; tentative D call: TRBD2 (5 bases). This CDR3 contains 13 residues. Per germline, CDR1 SGHTA and CDR2 FQGTGA. Deletions cut 8 bases from V and 6 bases from J, with 13 bases between. The CDR3 DNA follows: TGTGCCAGCGCCCGGGGTTCGTCCGGGGAGCTGTTTTTT. Its translation is CASARGSSGELFF.

This clonotype has at least ten counts. The chain recombines TRBV27 with TRBJ2-7; 11 bases are a match to TRBD2. Germline CDR1 MNHEY, CDR2 SMNVEV (reference sequence). Germline trimming cut 6 bases from V and 2 bases from J; bases unmatched to any gene: 6. The CDR3 runs 15 residues. The CDR3 nucleotides read TGTGCCAGCAGGAGCGGGACTAGCGGCCCCTACGAGCAGTACTTC. Its protein product is CASRSGTSGPYEQYF.

The chain is built from TRBV14 and TRBJ2-1; D is uncertain. Deletions cut 0 bases from V and 5 bases from J, with 11 bases between. The CDR3 spans 15 residues. The germline gives CDR1 SGHDN, CDR2 FVKESK. CDR3 residues: CASSQDKTANNEQFF. DNA for the CDR3: TGTGCCAGCAGCCAAGATAAAACGGCCAACAATGAGCAGTTCTTC.

This clonotype was observed a handful of times. The chain combines TRBV12-3 or TRBV12-4 with TRBJ2-6; tentative D call: TRBD1 (6 bases). V lost 5 bases and J 2 bases, leaving 16 bases between the germline ends. This CDR3 spans 17 amino acids. CDR3 amino acids: CASSPRTERTGANVLTF. CDR3 bases: TGTGCCAGCAGTCCCCGGACAGAAAGGACTGGGGCCAACGTCCTGACTTTC.

This clonotype came up many times. The chain joins TRBV6-1 to TRBJ2-5, with a possible D match to TRBD2 (5 bases). Trimming removed 0 bases at V and 3 bases at J, with 11 bases between. Germline V gene sequence: CDR1 MNHNS, CDR2 SASEGT. The CDR3 has 15 amino acids. The chain's CDR3 is CASSEARARKETQYF. The DNA for the CDR3 is TGTGCCAGCAGTGAAGCGCGGGCACGTAAAGAGACCCAGTACTTC.

In this sample, this clonotype turned up many times. This chain uses TRBV2 with TRBJ1-3; maybe TRBD1 (5 bases). Germline CDR1 reads SNHLY; CDR2 reads FYNNEI. The CDR3 runs 15 residues. Trimming pared 1 base from V and 3 bases from J, leaving 10 bases between. The CDR3: CASSEESGSGNTIYF. The CDR3 nucleotides read TGTGCCAGCAGTGAAGAGTCAGGGAGTGGAAACACCATATATTTT.

V is TRBV10-3 and J is TRBJ2-3; 11 bases align to TRBD1. Germline lookup yields CDR1 ENHRY and CDR2 SYGVKD. J gave up 3 bases and V 10 bases, and 9 bases lay outside the gene matches. This CDR3 contains 15 residues. In DNA form, the CDR3 reads TGTGCCACCGCCCCCGGGACAGGGGGGACAGATACGCAGTATTTT. Encoded protein: CATAPGTGGTDTQYF.

This chain uses TRBV10-3 with TRBJ1-4; no reliable D call. Germline CDR1 ENHRY, CDR2 SYGVKD. This CDR3 has 13 residues. Trimming left V 11 bases short and J 0 bases short, with 10 bases between. CDR3 region: CASQSATNEKLFF. The CDR3 region has the DNA TGTGCCTCTCAATCTGCAACTAATGAAAAACTGTTTTTT.

The sample holds many counts of this clonotype. This chain uses TRBV2 with TRBJ2-5; TRBD1 matches 10 bases. The germline gives CDR1 SNHLY, CDR2 FYNNEI. The CDR3 loop spans 13 amino acids. With V trimmed by 8 bases and J by 5 bases, 5 bases remained unmatched. The CDR3: CASGDRGQETQYF. CDR3 nucleotide sequence: TGTGCCAGCGGCGACAGGGGGCAGGAGACCCAGTACTTC.

This clonotype was detected only a few times. The chain combines TRBV12-3 or TRBV12-4 with TRBJ2-2, with no clear D. The CDR3 extends over 13 amino acids. V shed 3 bases and J shed 7 bases, with 9 bases lying between them. CDR3 sequence reads: CASSFLVFGELFF. As DNA, the CDR3 is TGTGCCAGCAGTTTCTTAGTCTTCGGGGAGCTGTTTTTT.

A few counts support this clonotype. The rearrangement uses TRBV5-4 and TRBJ1-2; D uncertain. Deletions cut 4 bases from V and 5 bases from J, with 15 bases between. The length of the CDR3 is 14 residues. Germline loops: CDR1 SGHNT, CDR2 YYREEE (reference sequence). The CDR3 sequence is CASSQTSAGYGYTF. In DNA form, the CDR3 reads TGTGCCAGCAGCCAGACGTCTGCGGGTTATGGCTACACCTTC. Together with reference TRBV5-4 and TRBJ1-2, the CDR3 gives the full variable domain: ETGVTQSPTHLIKTRGQQVTLRCSSQSGHNTVSWYQQALGQGPQFIFQYYREEENGRGNFPPRFSGLQFPNYSSELNVNALELDDSALYLCASSQTSAGYGYTFGSGTRLTVV.

This clonotype has only a few counts. The chain combines TRBV6-1 with TRBJ1-2; D not certain. The CDR3 covers 12 residues. The V gene lost 8 bases and the J gene lost 4 bases, with 11 bases spanning the gap. CDR1 and CDR2 from the germline V gene are MNHNS and SASEGT. The CDR3 is CASRHSRYGYTF. CDR3 nucleotides: TGTGCCAGCCGACACTCCCGCTATGGCTACACCTTC.

The CDR3 nucleotides read TGTGCCTCGAAGAAACTCGGGGAATTGACGCAGTACTTC. This encodes CASKKLGELTQYF. The genes are TRBV30 and TRBJ2-7, with D possibly being TRBD2 (5 bases). The CDR3 sequence is 13 residues long. The V end was cut by 7 bases, the J end by 9 bases, with 22 bases between. CDR1 is GTSNPN and CDR2 is SVGIG in the germline V gene (reference sequence).